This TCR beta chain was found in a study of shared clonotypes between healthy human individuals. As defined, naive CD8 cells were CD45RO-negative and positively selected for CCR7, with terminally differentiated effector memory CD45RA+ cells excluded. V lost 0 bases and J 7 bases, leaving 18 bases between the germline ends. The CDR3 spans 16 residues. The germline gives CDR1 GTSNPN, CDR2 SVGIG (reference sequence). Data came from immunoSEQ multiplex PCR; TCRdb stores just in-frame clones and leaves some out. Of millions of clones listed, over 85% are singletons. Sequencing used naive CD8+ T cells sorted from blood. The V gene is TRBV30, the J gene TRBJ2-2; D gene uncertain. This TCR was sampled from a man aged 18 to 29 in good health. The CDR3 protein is CAWSVPRMVLGGELFF. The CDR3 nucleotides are TGTGCCTGGAGTGTTCCGCGCATGGTACTCGGCGGGGAGCTGTTTTTT.